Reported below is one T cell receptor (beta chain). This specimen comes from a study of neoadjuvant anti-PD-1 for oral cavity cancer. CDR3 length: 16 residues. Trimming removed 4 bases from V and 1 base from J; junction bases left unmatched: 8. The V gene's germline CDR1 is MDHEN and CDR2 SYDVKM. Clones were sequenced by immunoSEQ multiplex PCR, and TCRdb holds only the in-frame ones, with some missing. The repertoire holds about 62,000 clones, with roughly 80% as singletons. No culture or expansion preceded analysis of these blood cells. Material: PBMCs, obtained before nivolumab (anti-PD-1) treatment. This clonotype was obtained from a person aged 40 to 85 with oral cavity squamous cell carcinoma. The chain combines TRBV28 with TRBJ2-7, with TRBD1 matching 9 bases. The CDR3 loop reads CASSSIPGQGSYEQYF. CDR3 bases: TGTGCCAGCAGTTCCATTCCGGGACAGGGTTCCTACGAGCAGTACTTC.